This T cell receptor beta chain originates from a study of PD-1 blockade in classical Hodgkin lymphoma. Study outcomes and limitations: In newly diagnosed patients, baseline TCR diversity was reportedly below that of healthy donors.

All trial patients relapsed after autologous stem cell transplantation. As to this clone: What it binds is not known.

The CDR3 covers 16 residues. CDR1 and CDR2 (germline): ENHRY, SYGVKD. The V gene lost 0 bases and the J gene lost 0 bases, with 11 bases spanning the gap. The table came from immunoSEQ multiplex PCR; TCRdb's copy has only in-frame clones and leaves some out. The sample consists of roughly 23,000 clones, roughly two thirds of them appearing once. The TCR originated in a human donor with classical Hodgkin lymphoma. The specimen was peripheral blood mononuclear cells (PBMCs), collected at baseline. This chain links TRBV10-3 with TRBJ1-1; D unresolved. CDR3 sequence reads: CAISESGGPLNTEAFF. CDR3 nucleotide sequence: TGTGCCATCAGTGAGTCAGGAGGTCCTTTGAACACTGAAGCTTTCTTT.